A selection of T cell receptor beta chains follows, all from one sample in a study of shared clonotypes between healthy human individuals. This table comes from immunoSEQ multiplex PCR, and its TCRdb copy is limited to in-frame clones, with some not included. The sample records around 1.1 million clones, approximately 80% being singletons. Sequenced material: memory CD4+ T cells from PBMCs. The receptors stem from a man between 18 and 35 years old in good health. Some clones in this sample may be carry-over from other donors' samples. Both conserved end residues are part of each CDR3. The D gene is left open where the match is weak. Size is stated for part of the rows, as once, few or many counts, or as a class when the clone is expanded.

J: TRBJ2-1; D: .; V: TRBV29-1; size: .; CDR3: CSAGGGLAYNEQFF; DNA: TGCAGCGCTGGGGGGGGCCTCGCCTACAATGAGCAGTTCTTC
J: TRBJ2-5; D: .; V: TRBV9; size: .; CDR3: CASSAQTRASAATQYF; DNA: TGTGCCAGCAGCGCCCAGACCCGGGCCTCCGCCGCGACCCAGTACTTC
J: TRBJ2-7; D: .; V: TRBV6-1; size: .; CDR3: CASSGYEQYF; DNA: TGTGCCAGCAGTGGGTACGAGCAGTACTTC
J: TRBJ1-2; D: TRBD1; V: TRBV28; size: .; CDR3: CASSTRTGGRMHYGYTF; DNA: TGTGCCAGCAGCACTCGGACAGGGGGAAGGATGCACTATGGCTACACCTTC
J: TRBJ1-3; D: TRBD1; V: TRBV6-5; size: once; CDR3: CASSYEGTGGGNTIYF; DNA: TGTGCCAGCAGTTACGAGGGGACAGGGGGCGGAAACACCATATATTTT
J: TRBJ1-1; D: .; V: TRBV7-3; size: .; CDR3: CASSLMGTAEAFF; DNA: TGTGCCAGCAGCTTAATGGGTACAGCAGAAGCTTTCTTT
J: TRBJ2-1; D: .; V: TRBV7-9; size: .; CDR3: CASSSWGAERSSYNEQFF; DNA: TGTGCCAGCAGTAGTTGGGGGGCCGAGAGGAGCTCCTACAATGAGCAGTTCTTC
J: TRBJ2-7; D: TRBD2; V: TRBV5-1; size: .; CDR3: CASSASLAGRYEQYF; DNA: TGCGCCAGCAGCGCCTCACTAGCGGGAAGGTACGAGCAGTACTTC
J: TRBJ1-2; D: TRBD1; V: TRBV2; size: .; CDR3: CASRTGVHTF; DNA: TGTGCCAGCAGAACAGGGGTCCACACCTTC
J: TRBJ1-5; D: .; V: TRBV19; size: .; CDR3: CASNPWEPGNQPQHF; DNA: TGTGCCAGTAACCCCTGGGAACCGGGCAATCAGCCCCAGCATTTT